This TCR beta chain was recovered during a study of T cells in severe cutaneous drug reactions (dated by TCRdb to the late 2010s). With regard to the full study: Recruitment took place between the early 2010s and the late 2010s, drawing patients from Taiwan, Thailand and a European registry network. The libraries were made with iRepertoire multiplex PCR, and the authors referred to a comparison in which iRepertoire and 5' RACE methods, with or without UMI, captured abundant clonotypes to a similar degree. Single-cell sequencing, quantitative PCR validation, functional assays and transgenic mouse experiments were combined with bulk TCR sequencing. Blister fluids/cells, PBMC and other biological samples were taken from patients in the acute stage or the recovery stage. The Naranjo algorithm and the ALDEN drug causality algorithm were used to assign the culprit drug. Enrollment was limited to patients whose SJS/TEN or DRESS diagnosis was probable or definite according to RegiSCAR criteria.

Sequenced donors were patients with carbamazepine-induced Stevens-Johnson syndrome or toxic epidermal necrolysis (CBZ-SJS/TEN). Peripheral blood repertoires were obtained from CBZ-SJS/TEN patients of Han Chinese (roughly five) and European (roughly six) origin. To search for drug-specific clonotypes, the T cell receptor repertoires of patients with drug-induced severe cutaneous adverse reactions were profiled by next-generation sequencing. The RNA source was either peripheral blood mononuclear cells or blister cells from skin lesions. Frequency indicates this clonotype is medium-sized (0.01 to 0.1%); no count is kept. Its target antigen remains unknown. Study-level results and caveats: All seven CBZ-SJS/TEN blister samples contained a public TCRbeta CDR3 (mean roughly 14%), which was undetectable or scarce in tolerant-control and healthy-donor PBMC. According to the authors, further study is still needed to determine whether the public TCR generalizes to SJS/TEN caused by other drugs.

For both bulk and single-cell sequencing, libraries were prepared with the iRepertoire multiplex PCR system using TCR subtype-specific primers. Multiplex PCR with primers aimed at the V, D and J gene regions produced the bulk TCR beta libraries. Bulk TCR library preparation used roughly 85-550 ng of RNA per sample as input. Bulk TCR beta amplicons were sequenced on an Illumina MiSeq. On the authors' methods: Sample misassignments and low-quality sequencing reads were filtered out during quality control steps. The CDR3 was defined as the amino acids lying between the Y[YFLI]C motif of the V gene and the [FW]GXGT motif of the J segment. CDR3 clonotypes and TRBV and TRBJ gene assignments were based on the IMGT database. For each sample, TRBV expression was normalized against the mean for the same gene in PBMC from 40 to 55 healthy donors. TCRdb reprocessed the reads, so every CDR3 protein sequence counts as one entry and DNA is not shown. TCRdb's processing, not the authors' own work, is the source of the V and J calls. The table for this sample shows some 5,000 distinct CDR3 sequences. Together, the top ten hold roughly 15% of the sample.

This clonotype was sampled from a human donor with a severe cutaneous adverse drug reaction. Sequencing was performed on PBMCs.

The CDR3 region: CASSYSGSGANVLTF. The sequence is built from TRBV6-5 and TRBJ2-6. Based on the germline V gene, the CDR1 and CDR2 sequences are MNHEY and SVGAGI. Measured from the cysteine to the phenylalanine, the CDR3 is 15 residues long. No DNA sequence was recorded.